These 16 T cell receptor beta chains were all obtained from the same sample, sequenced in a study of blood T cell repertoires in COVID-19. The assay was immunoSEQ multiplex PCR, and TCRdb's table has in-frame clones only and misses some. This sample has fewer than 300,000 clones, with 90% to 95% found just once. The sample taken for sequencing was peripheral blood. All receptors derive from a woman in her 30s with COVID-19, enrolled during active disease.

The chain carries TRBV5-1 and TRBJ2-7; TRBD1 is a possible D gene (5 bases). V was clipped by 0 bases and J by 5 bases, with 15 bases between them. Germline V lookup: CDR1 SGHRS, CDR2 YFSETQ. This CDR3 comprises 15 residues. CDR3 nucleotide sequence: TGCGCCAGCAGCTTGGCTGGGGCTACACTTGACGAGCAGTACTTC. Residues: CASSLAGATLDEQYF.

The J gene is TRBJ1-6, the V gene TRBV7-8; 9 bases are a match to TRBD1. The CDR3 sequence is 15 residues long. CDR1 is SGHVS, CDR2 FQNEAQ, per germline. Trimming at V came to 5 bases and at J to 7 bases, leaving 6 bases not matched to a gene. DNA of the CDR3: TGTGCCAGCAGCGGCGGGACAGGGAGAAATTCACCCCTCCACTTT. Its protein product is CASSGGTGRNSPLHF.

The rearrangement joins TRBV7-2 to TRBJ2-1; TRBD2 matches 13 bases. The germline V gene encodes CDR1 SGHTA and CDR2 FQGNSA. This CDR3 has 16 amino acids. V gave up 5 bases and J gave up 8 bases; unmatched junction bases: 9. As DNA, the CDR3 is TGTGCCAGCAGCCCCAGGACTAGCGGGAGAGGGGATGAGCAGTTCTTC. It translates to CASSPRTSGRGDEQFF.

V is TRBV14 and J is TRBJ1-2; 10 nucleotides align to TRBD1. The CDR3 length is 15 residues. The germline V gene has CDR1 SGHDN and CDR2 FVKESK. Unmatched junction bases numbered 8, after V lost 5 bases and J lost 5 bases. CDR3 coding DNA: TGTGCCAGCAGCTCACGACAGGGGGCAAGTTATGGCTACACCTTC. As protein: CASSSRQGASYGYTF.

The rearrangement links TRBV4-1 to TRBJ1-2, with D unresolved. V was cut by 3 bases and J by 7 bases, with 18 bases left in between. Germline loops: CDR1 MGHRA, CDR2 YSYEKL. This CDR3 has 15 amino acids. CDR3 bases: TGCGCCAGCAGCCAGGCACTGTCTGAGGGAGCTGGCTACACCTTC. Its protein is CASSQALSEGAGYTF.

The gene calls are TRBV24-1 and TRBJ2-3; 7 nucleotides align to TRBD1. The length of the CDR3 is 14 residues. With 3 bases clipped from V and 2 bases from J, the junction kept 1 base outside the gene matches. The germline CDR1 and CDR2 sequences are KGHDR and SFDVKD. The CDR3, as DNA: TGTGCCACCAGTGATAGGGGGCACACAGATACGCAGTATTTT. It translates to CATSDRGHTDTQYF.

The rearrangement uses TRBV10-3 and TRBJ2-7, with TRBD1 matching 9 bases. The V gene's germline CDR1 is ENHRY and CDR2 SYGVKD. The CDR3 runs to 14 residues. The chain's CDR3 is CALSRTGGLDEQYF. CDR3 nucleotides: TGTGCTTTAAGCCGTACAGGGGGCCTGGACGAGCAGTACTTC.

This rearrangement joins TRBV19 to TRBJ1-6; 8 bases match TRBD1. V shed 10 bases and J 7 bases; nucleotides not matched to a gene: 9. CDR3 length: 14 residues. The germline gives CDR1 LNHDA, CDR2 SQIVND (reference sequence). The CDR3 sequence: CATQQQGANSPLHF. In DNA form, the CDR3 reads TGTGCCACCCAACAGCAGGGGGCAAATTCACCCCTCCACTTT.

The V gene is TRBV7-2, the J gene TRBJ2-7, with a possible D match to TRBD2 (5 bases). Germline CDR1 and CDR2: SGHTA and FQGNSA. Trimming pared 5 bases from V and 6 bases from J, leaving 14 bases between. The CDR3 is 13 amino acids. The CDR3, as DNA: TGTGCCAGCAGCCCCAATCGGGATGGCGAGCAGTACTTC. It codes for CASSPNRDGEQYF.

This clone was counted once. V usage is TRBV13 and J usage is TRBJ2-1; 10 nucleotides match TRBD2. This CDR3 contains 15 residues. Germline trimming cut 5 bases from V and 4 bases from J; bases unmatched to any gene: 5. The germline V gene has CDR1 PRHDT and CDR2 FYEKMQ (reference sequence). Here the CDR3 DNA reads TGTGCCAGCAGCCAACCGGGACTAGCGTACAATGAGCAGTTCTTC. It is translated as CASSQPGLAYNEQFF.

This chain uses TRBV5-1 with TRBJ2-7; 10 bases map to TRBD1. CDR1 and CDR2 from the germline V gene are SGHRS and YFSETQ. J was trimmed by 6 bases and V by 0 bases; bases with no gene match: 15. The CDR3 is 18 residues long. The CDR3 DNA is TGCGCCAGCAGCTTGGCTTCGTTAACGGGACAGGGGACTGGCGAGCAGTACTTC. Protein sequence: CASSLASLTGQGTGEQYF.

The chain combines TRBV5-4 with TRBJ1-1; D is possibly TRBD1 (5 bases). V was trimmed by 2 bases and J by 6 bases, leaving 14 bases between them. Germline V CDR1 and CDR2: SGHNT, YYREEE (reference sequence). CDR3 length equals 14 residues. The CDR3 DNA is TGTGCCAGCAGCTTACTTTCAGGGCGCTCTGAAGCTTTCTTT. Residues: CASSLLSGRSEAFF.

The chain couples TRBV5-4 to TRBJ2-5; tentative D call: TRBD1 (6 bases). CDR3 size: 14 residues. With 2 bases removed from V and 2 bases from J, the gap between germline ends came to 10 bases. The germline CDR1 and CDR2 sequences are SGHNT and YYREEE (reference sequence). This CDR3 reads CASSFRQEQETQYF. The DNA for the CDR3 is TGTGCCAGCAGCTTTCGACAGGAGCAAGAGACCCAGTACTTC.

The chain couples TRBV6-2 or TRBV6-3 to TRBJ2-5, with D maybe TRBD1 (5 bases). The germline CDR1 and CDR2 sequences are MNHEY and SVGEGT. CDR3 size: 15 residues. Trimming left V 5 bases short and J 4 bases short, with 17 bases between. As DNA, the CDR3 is TGTGCCAGCAGTCTCAACATCAGGGCAGGAGAGACCCAGTACTTC. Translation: CASSLNIRAGETQYF.

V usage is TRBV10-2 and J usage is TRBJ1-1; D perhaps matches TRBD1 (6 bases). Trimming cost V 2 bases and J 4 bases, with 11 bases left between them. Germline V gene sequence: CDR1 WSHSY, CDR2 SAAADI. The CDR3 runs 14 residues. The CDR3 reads CASSERGGVTEAFF. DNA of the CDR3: TGCGCCAGCAGTGAGCGAGGGGGTGTCACTGAAGCTTTCTTT.

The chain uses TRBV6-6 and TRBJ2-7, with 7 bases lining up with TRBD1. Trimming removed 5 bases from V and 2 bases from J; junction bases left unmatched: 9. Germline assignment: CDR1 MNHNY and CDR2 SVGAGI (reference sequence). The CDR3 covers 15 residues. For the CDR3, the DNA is TGTGCCAGCAGTCAGATTCTAACAGGGGCCTACGAGCAGTACTTC. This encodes CASSQILTGAYEQYF.